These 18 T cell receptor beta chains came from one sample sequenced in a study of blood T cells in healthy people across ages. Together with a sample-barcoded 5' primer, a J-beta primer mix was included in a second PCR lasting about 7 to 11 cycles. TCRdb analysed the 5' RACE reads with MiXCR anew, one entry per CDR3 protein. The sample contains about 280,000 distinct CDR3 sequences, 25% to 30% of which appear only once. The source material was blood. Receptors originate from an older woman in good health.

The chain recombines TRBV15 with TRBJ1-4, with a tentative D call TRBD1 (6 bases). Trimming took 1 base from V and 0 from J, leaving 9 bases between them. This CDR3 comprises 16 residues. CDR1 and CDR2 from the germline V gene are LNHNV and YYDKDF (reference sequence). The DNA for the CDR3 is TGTGCCACCAGCAGAGGCGGGACATCAACTAATGAAAAACTGTTTTTT. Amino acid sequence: CATSRGGTSTNEKLFF.

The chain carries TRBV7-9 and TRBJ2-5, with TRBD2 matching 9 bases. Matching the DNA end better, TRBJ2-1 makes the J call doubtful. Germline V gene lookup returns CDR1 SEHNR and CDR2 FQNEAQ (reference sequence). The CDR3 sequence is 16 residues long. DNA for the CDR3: TGTGCCAGCAGCTCTACAGGGACTAGCCGGGGTAATGAGCAGTTCTTC. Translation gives CASSSTGTSRGNEQFF.

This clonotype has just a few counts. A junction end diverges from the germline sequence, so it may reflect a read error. The CDR3 coding sequence is TGCAGTGCTAGGCCTGCCGGGACTGTAAATGAGCGGTTCTTC. Amino acids: CSARPAGTVNERFF. V and J are TRBV20-1 and TRBJ2-1; tentative D call: TRBD2 (6 bases). CDR1 is DFQATT, CDR2 SNEGSKA, per germline (reference sequence). The CDR3 has 14 residues.

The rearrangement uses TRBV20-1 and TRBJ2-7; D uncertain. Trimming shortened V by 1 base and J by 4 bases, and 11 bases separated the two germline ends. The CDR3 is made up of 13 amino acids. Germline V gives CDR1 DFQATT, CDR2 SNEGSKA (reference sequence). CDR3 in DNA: TGCAGTGCTAGAGGACCCCTTGGGTACGAGCAGTACTTC. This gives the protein CSARGPLGYEQYF.

The CDR3 loop is CASSRSSGRSNEQFF. DNA of the CDR3: TGTGCCAGCAGCCGGAGTAGCGGGAGATCCAATGAGCAGTTCTTC. The chain has TRBV5-8 and TRBJ2-5; 9 bases are shared with TRBD2. The J call is doubtful: the DNA matches TRBJ2-1 better. Germline V gene lookup returns CDR1 SGHTS and CDR2 YDEGEE. The CDR3 is 15 residues long.

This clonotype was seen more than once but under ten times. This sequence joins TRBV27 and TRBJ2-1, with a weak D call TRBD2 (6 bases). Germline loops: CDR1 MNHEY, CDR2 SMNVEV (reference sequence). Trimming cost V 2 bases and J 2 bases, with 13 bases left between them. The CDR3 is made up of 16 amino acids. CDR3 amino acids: CASSLTRELTYNEQFF. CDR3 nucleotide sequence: TGTGCCAGCAGTTTAACTCGGGAGTTAACCTACAATGAGCAGTTCTTC.

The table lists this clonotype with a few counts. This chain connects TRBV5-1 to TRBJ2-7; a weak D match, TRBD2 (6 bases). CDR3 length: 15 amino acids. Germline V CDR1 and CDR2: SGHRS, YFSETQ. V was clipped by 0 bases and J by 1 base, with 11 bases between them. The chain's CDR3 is CASSLAGGPSYEQYF. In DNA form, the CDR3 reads TGCGCCAGCAGCTTGGCCGGGGGACCGTCCTACGAGCAGTACTTC.

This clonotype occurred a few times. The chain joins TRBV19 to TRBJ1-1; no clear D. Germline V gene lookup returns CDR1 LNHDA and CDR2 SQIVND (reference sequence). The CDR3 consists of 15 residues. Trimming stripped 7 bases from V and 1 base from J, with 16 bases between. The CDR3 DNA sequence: TGTGCCAGTAACGAGGGTCCCGGCTGGAACACTGAAGCTTTCTTT. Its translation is CASNEGPGWNTEAFF.

The CDR3 region is CASSSGVQETQYF. The CDR3 nucleotides are TGTGCCAGCTCGTCGGGAGTTCAAGAGACCCAGTACTTC. The gene calls are TRBV18 and TRBJ2-5; D perhaps matches TRBD2 (6 bases). The CDR3 is 13 amino acids. The V end lost 6 bases, the J end lost 2 bases, and 10 bases lay between the germline ends. CDR1 and CDR2 from the germline V gene are KGHSH and LQKENI.

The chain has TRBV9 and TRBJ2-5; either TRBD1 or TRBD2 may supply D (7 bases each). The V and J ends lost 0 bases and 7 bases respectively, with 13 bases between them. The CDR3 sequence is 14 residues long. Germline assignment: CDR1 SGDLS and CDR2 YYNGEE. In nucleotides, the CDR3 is TGTGCCAGCAGCGTAGGCACAGGGGAGGGGACCCAGTACTTC. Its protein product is CASSVGTGEGTQYF. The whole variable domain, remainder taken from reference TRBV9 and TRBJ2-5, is DSGVTQTPKHLITATGQRVTLRCSPRSGDLSVYWYQQSLDQGLQFLIQYYNGEERAKGNILERFSAQQFPDLHSELNLSSLELGDSALYFCASSVGTGEGTQYFGPGTRLLVL.

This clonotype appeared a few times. CDR3 in amino acids: CASSLLAGFNEQYF. DNA for the CDR3: TGTGCCAGCAGCTTACTAGCGGGATTCAACGAGCAGTACTTC. J is TRBJ2-7 and V is TRBV7-6, with 9 bases identical to TRBD2. V gave up 2 bases and J gave up 5 bases; unmatched junction bases: 4. The CDR3 runs 14 residues. Germline values: CDR1 SGHVS, CDR2 FNYEAQ.

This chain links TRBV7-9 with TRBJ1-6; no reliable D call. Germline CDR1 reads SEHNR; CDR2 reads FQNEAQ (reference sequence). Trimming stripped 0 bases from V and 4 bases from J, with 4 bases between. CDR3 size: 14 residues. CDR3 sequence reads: CASSLAGYNSPLHF. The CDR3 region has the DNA TGTGCCAGCAGCTTAGCGGGATATAATTCACCCCTCCACTTT.

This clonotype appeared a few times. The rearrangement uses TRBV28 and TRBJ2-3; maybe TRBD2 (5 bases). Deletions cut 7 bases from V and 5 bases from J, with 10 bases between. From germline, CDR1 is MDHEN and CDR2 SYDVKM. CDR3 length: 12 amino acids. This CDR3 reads CASTEGLDTQYF. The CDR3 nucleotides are TGTGCCAGCACCGAGGGTCTAGATACGCAGTATTTT.

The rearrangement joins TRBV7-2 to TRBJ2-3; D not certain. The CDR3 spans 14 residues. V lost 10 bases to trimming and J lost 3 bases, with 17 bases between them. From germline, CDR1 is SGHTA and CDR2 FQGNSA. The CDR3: CAIVGPMGTDTQYF. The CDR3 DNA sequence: TGTGCCATCGTGGGCCCTATGGGGACAGATACGCAGTATTTT.

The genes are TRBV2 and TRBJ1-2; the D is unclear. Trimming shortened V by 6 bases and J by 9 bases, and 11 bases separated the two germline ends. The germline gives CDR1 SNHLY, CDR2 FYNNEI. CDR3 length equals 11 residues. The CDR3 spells CASRRSWSYTF. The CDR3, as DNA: TGTGCCAGCAGACGGTCGTGGAGCTACACCTTC.

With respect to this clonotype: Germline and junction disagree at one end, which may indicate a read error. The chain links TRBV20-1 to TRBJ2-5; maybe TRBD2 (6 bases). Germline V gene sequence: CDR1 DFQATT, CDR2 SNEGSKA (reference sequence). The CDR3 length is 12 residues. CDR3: CSTELMTGLAFF. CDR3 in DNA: TGCAGTACCGAACTCATGACGGGACTGGCCTTCTTC.

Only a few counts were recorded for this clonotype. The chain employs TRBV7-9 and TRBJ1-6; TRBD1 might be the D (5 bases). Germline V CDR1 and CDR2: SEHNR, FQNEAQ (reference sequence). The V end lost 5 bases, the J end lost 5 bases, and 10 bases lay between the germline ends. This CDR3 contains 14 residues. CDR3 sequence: CASSRDSDNSPLHF. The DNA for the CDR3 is TGTGCCAGCAGCCGTGACAGCGATAATTCACCCCTCCACTTT.

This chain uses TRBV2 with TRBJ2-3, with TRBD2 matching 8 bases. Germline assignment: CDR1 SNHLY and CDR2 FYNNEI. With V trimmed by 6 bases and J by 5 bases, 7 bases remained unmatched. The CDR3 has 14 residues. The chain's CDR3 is CASSRAGEKDTQYF. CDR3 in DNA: TGTGCCAGCAGCCGAGCGGGAGAGAAAGATACGCAGTATTTT.